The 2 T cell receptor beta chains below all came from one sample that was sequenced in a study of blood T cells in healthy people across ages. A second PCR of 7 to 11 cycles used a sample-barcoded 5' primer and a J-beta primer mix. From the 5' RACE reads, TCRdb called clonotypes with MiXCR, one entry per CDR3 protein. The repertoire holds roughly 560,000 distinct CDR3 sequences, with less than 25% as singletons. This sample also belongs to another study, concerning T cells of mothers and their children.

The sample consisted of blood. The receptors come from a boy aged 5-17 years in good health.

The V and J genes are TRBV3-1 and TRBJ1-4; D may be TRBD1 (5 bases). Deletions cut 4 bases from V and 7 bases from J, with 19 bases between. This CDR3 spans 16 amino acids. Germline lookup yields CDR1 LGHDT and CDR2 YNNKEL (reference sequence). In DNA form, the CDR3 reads TGTGCCAGCAGCCCCAACAATGGGGGATTCGGTGAAAAACTGTTTTTT. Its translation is CASSPNNGGFGEKLFF.

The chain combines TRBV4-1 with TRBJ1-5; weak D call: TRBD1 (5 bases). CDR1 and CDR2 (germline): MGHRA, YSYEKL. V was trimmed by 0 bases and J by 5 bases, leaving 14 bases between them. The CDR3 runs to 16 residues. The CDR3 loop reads CASSQDPGSDDQPQHF. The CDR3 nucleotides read TGCGCCAGCAGCCAAGATCCAGGGTCGGACGATCAGCCCCAGCATTTT.